This TCR beta chain was profiled in a study of blood T cell repertoires in COVID-19. Whole-study context: T cells, B-cell-depleted T cells, or PBMCs provided the cDNA or gDNA that served as material.

The CDR3 consists of 14 residues. CDR1 and CDR2 from the germline V gene are SGHRS and YFSETQ. Deletions cut 0 bases from V and 5 bases from J, with 11 bases between. The authors' processing: Reference gene primer amplification yielded estimated nucleated cell counts. The data were produced by immunoSEQ multiplex PCR, yet TCRdb's version contains in-frame clones alone and is incomplete. D and trimming were read from the DNA, whereas the V and J calls and clone size are those reported in that table. The table records over 90,000 clones, 90% of them present only once. This TCR came from a man aged 50-59 years with acute or convalescent COVID-19. The V and J genes are TRBV5-1 and TRBJ1-1, with D tentatively TRBD1 (5 bases). Sequences were obtained from peripheral blood. The CDR3 protein is CASSLGREGTEAFF. The CDR3 DNA follows: TGCGCCAGCAGCTTGGGCAGGGAGGGTACTGAAGCTTTCTTT.